The 7 T cell receptor beta chains in this list originate from one sample, sequenced in a study of T cells in Graves' hyperthyroidism and ophthalmopathy. Researchers amplified the TCR beta CDR3 regions from RNA transcripts. The HTBI set primed first-round TCR CDR3 RT-PCR. One entry per CDR3 protein, called by TCRdb with MiXCR from the multiplex PCR reads. The profile shows approximately 700,000 distinct CDR3 sequences, 45% of them singletons. Source material: peripheral blood or thyroid tissue (not recorded which). The receptor source for this set is an adult man with Graves' disease, either hyperthyroidism or ophthalmopathy (not recorded which).

This rearrangement joins TRBV19 to TRBJ1-6; the D gene is possibly TRBD1 (5 bases). This CDR3 is 14 amino acids long. V was cut by 3 bases and J by 10 bases, with 13 bases left in between. Germline V gives CDR1 LNHDA, CDR2 SQIVND (reference sequence). Here the CDR3 reads CASSITGDRSPLHF. Written as DNA, the CDR3 is TGTGCCAGTAGTATCACGGGGGATCGGTCACCCCTCCACTTT.

This clonotype was seen repeatedly, ten times or more. The chain joins TRBV29-1 to TRBJ1-3; D gene uncertain. Trimming shortened V by 6 bases and J by 0 bases, and 3 bases separated the two germline ends. The CDR3 covers 11 residues. Germline CDR1 SQVTM, CDR2 ANQGSEA. The CDR3 nucleotides are TGCAGCGTCAACTCTGGAAACACCATATATTTT. Translation gives CSVNSGNTIYF.

The chain uses TRBV7-9 and TRBJ2-7; TRBD2 matches 7 bases. Germline CDR1 SEHNR, CDR2 FQNEAQ (reference sequence). V was pared by 5 bases and J by 0 bases, with 7 bases of the junction left unmatched. The CDR3 covers 15 residues. CDR3 DNA: TGTGCCAGCAGCGGGGGGGGAGGGAGCTCCTACGAGCAGTACTTC. Amino acid sequence: CASSGGGGSSYEQYF.

This clonotype was seen once. Germline is not matched at one junction end, which may reflect a read error. The chain combines TRBV5-5 with TRBJ1-4; TRBD1 is a possible D gene (5 bases). The germline gives CDR1 SGHKS, CDR2 YYEKEE (reference sequence). This CDR3 is 15 amino acids long. CDR3 loop: CASSLRSGPGEKLVF. The DNA of the CDR3 is TGTGCCAGCAGCTTAAGGTCAGGGCCAGGTGAAAAACTGGTTTTT.

V is TRBV12-3 or TRBV12-4 and J is TRBJ2-2; 12 bases are a match to TRBD2. The ends lost 7 bases at V and 1 base at J; junction bases unmatched: 4. The CDR3 runs to 16 residues. The CDR3 nucleotides read TGTGCCAGCACCCTAGCGGGGGGGTTGAACACCGGGGAGCTGTTTTTT. This codes for CASTLAGGLNTGELFF.

This sequence joins TRBV20-1 and TRBJ1-2; tentatively, D is TRBD1 (5 bases). The CDR3 is 13 residues long. Germline CDR1 DFQATT, CDR2 SNEGSKA (reference sequence). V was clipped by 0 bases and J by 4 bases, with 9 bases between them. In nucleotides, the CDR3 is TGCAGTGCTAGAGATGCCAGGGCCTATGGCTACACCTTC. Protein sequence: CSARDARAYGYTF.

This clonotype was found many times. The chain combines TRBV24-1 with TRBJ1-2, with TRBD1 matching over 11 bases. J was trimmed by 10 bases and V by 1 base; bases with no gene match: 7. Germline-derived CDR1 and CDR2 are KGHDR and SFDVKD. The CDR3 has 15 amino acids. The CDR3 DNA sequence: TGTGCCACCAGTGATTTTGTCGGACAGGGGGCCTTCTACACCTTC. Encoded protein: CATSDFVGQGAFYTF.